This is a list of T cell receptor beta chains from one sample in a study of CD8 T cells in Susac syndrome. TCRdb independently ran MiXCR on the immunoSEQ multiplex PCR reads; one entry per CDR3 protein. The table records under 200,000 distinct CDR3 sequences, about 94% of them present only once. The sequencing input was CD4+ T cells from PBMCs. These receptors all stem from a human donor in good health. Each CDR3 is given with its conserved first and last residue. D genes are given only for firm matches. The listing skips clone size in some rows; elsewhere it reads once, few, many or a size class.

CDR3,DNA,D,J,V,size
CAISEDSNYGYTF,TGTGCCATCAGTGAGGACAGTAACTATGGCTACACCTTC,.,TRBJ1-2,TRBV10-3,.
CASSSAGVGSDTQYF,TGTGCCAGCAGTTCAGCAGGAGTTGGGTCAGATACGCAGTATTTT,.,TRBJ2-3,TRBV28,.
CASSPLGRSNTGELFF,TGTGCCAGCAGCCCACTTGGACGGTCGAACACCGGGGAGCTGTTTTTT,.,TRBJ2-2,TRBV5-6,.
CATSDPSTGGEDTQYF,TGTGCCACCAGTGATCCCTCGACAGGGGGCGAGGATACGCAGTATTTT,TRBD1,TRBJ2-3,TRBV24-1,.
CSAPGQSVPTDTQYF,TGCAGTGCGCCTGGACAGTCGGTCCCCACAGATACGCAGTATTTT,.,TRBJ2-3,TRBV20-1,.
CASTTGSFDTGELFF,TGTGCCAGCACCACCGGGTCTTTTGACACCGGGGAGCTGTTTTTT,.,TRBJ2-2,TRBV12-3/TRBV12-4,.
CASRYEGVQPQHF,TGTGCCAGCAGGTACGAGGGTGTTCAGCCCCAGCATTTT,.,TRBJ1-5,TRBV2,.
CASSQTGTGAYEQYF,TGCGCCAGCAGCCAGACCGGGACAGGGGCCTACGAGCAGTACTTC,TRBD1,TRBJ2-7,TRBV4-3,.
CASSLGGTWNSPLHF,TGTGCCAGCAGTTTAGGCGGGACATGGAATTCACCCCTCCACTTT,.,TRBJ1-6,TRBV12-3/TRBV12-4,.
CASSRERPRLYQETQYF,TGCGCCAGCAGCCGGGAAAGGCCTAGGCTATACCAAGAGACCCAGTACTTC,.,TRBJ2-5,TRBV23-1,.
CASSYSIAQQETQYF,TGTGCCAGCAGTTACTCGATCGCCCAACAAGAGACCCAGTACTTC,.,TRBJ2-5,TRBV6-5,.
CASSGVRGPPKTQYF,TGTGCCAGCAGTGGGGTCAGGGGCCCTCCCAAGACCCAGTACTTC,.,TRBJ2-5,TRBV2,.
CSASTSGGDNEQYF,TGCAGTGCTAGCACTAGCGGGGGGGACAACGAGCAGTACTTC,TRBD2,TRBJ2-7,TRBV20-1,.
CASSQDGANYGYTF,TGTGCCAGCTCACAGGACGGAGCTAACTATGGCTACACCTTC,.,TRBJ1-2,TRBV18,.
CASSATGSIYEQYF,TGTGCCAGCAGCGCCACAGGTTCAATCTACGAGCAGTACTTC,.,TRBJ2-7,TRBV25-1,.
CSAKGSLTEAFF,TGCAGTGCTAAGGGGTCCCTCACTGAAGCTTTCTTT,.,TRBJ1-1,TRBV20-1,.
CASSQDYRGVYTF,TGTGCCAGCAGCCAAGATTATCGGGGTGTCTACACCTTC,.,TRBJ1-2,TRBV14,.
CASTPGGPGYTF,TGTGCCAGCACACCGGGCGGTCCTGGCTACACCTTC,.,TRBJ1-2,TRBV2,.
CASSYPHRDSEAFF,TGTGCCAGCAGCTACCCCCATAGGGACAGTGAAGCTTTCTTT,TRBD1,TRBJ1-1,TRBV7-9,.
CSVGPGANGYTF,TGCAGCGTTGGGCCAGGGGCGAATGGCTACACCTTC,.,TRBJ1-2,TRBV29-1,.
CASSQDPEAQGQYF,TGTGCCAGCAGCCAAGATCCGGAGGCCCAGGGACAGTACTTC,.,TRBJ2-7,TRBV3-1,once
CSANQGVIYGYTF,TGCAGTGCAAATCAGGGTGTAATCTATGGCTACACCTTC,.,TRBJ1-2,TRBV20-1,.
CASGPGQGKEEQFF,TGTGCCAGCGGACCGGGACAGGGAAAAGAGGAGCAGTTCTTC,TRBD1,TRBJ2-1,TRBV7-9,.
CASSHAGGQDGYTF,TGCGCCAGCAGCCATGCCGGGGGGCAGGATGGCTACACCTTC,.,TRBJ1-2,TRBV4-3,.
CASSLGQGIQETQYF,TGTGCCAGCAGCTTAGGGCAGGGGATTCAAGAGACCCAGTACTTC,.,TRBJ2-5,TRBV7-9,.
CASSQDQGQGDGYTF,TGTGCCAGCAGCCAAGATCAAGGGCAGGGAGACGGCTACACCTTC,.,TRBJ1-2,TRBV4-2,.
CSVEDFLGQTYNEQFF,TGCAGCGTTGAAGATTTTCTCGGACAGACCTACAATGAGCAGTTCTTC,.,TRBJ2-1,TRBV29-1,.
CASSSRLADSYNEQFF,TGTGCCAGCAGCTCCCGACTAGCGGACTCCTACAATGAGCAGTTCTTC,TRBD2,TRBJ2-1,TRBV7-2,.
CASSWHGTNMNTEAFF,TGTGCCAGCAGTTGGCACGGGACAAACATGAACACTGAAGCTTTCTTT,.,TRBJ1-1,TRBV12-3/TRBV12-4,.
CASSLDRVSSPLHF,TGCGCCAGCAGCTTGGACAGGGTATCCTCACCCCTCCACTTT,.,TRBJ1-6,TRBV5-1,.
CASSIDRVKTQYF,TGTGCCAGTAGTATAGACAGGGTAAAGACCCAGTACTTC,.,TRBJ2-5,TRBV19,.
CSVEGPGSDTQYF,TGCAGCGTTGAAGGTCCCGGATCCGATACGCAGTATTTT,.,TRBJ2-3,TRBV29-1,.
CASSDAGADTQYF,TGCGCCAGCTCCGATGCGGGCGCAGATACGCAGTATTTT,.,TRBJ2-3,TRBV5-1,.
CASSAEASGIEQFF,TGTGCCAGCAGCGCGGAGGCTAGCGGGATTGAGCAGTTCTTC,TRBD2,TRBJ2-1,TRBV2,.
CATSDPIDNEQFF,TGTGCCACCAGTGATCCAATAGACAATGAGCAGTTCTTC,.,TRBJ2-1,TRBV24-1,.
CASDMLRGENEQFF,TGTGCCAGCGATATGCTCCGTGGGGAGAATGAGCAGTTCTTC,.,TRBJ2-1,TRBV5-6,.
CSGRSYGYTF,TGCAGTGGTCGGAGCTATGGCTACACCTTC,.,TRBJ1-2,TRBV20-1,.
CASSRGQVDGEQYF,TGTGCCAGCAGTCGAGGACAGGTTGACGGAGAGCAGTACTTC,TRBD1,TRBJ2-7,TRBV11-2,.
CSVVVVGGRDTEAFF,TGCAGCGTCGTAGTAGTTGGCGGGAGAGACACTGAAGCTTTCTTT,.,TRBJ1-1,TRBV29-1,.
CASSSNTQYF,TGTGCCAGCAGCTCTAATACGCAGTATTTT,.,TRBJ2-3,TRBV7-9,.
CSACTGTDGETQYF,TGCAGCGCCTGTACCGGGACGGACGGAGAGACCCAGTACTTC,.,TRBJ2-5,TRBV29-1,.